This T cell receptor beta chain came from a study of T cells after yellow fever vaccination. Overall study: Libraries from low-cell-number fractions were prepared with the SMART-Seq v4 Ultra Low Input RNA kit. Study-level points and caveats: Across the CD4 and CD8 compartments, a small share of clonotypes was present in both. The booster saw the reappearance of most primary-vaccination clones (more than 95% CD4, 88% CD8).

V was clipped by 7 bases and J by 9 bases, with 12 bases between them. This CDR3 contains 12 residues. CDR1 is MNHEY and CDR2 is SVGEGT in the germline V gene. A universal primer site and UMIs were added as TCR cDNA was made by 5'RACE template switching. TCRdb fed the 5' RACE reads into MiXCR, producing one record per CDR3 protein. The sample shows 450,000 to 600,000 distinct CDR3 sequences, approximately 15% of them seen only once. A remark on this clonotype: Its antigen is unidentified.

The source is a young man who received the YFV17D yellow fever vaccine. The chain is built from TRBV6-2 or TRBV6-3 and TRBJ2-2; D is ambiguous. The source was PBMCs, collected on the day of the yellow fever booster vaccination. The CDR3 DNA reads TGTGCCAGCACAAAACCGGGTCGGGAGCTGTTTTTT. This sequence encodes CASTKPGRELFF.